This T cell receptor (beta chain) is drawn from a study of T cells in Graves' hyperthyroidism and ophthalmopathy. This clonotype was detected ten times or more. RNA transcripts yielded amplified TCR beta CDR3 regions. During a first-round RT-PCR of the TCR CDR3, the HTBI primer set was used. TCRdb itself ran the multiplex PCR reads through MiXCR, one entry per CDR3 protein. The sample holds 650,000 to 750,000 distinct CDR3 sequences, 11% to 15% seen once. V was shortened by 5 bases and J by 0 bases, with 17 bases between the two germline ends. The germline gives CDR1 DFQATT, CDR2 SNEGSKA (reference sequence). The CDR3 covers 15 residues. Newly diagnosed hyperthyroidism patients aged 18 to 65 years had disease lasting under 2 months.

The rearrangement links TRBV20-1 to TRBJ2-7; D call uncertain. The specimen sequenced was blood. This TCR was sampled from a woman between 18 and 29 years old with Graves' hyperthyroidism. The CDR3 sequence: CSARGRVLSSYEQYF. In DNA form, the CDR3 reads TGCAGTGCTCGTGGACGGGTCCTTAGCTCCTACGAGCAGTACTTC.